The 21 T cell receptor beta chains given below trace back to one sample, sequenced in a study of CD8 T cells in ankylosing spondylitis (TCRdb year 2017). The method was 5' RACE. Sequencing instrument: Illumina HiSeq 2500. Starting from the raw public reads, TCRdb applied fastp trimming at Q25, assembled clones with MiXCR and retained in-frame beta chains. Under each unique CDR3 protein, matching rows form one entry showing the most common genes and DNA. Within this sample are over 400,000 distinct CDR3 sequences, with 25% to 30% of them counted one time only. Clones ranked in the top ten supply 0.89% of the sample. Beyond this particular receptor, the publication reports: A TCR beta motif made up of several highly homologous amino acid variants appeared to be characteristic of blood from ankylosing spondylitis patients.

The antigens of these receptors remain unknown. The sequenced sample consisted of blood, either unsorted or a sorted T cell fraction (not recorded which). Receptor source: a male donor with ankylosing spondylitis.

The chain recombines TRBV9 with TRBJ2-2; perhaps TRBD2 as D (5 bases). The V end was cut by 6 bases, the J end by 7 bases, with 22 bases between. The germline gives CDR1 SGDLS, CDR2 YYNGEE. The CDR3 runs to 16 residues. CDR3 protein: CASTPEEAPWGGELFF. The CDR3 DNA follows: TGTGCCAGCACCCCCGAGGAGGCTCCCTGGGGCGGGGAGCTGTTTTTT.

A remark on this clonotype: This may arise from a read error, as a much more abundant clone is one base away. The chain employs TRBV4-2 and TRBJ2-4; D is possibly TRBD1 or TRBD2 (5 bases each). CDR3 length: 15 residues. CDR1 and CDR2 (germline): LGHNA, YNFKEQ. The CDR3 loop is CAGSTQERGQNIQYF. CDR3 DNA: TGTGCCGGCAGTACCCAGGAGAGGGGCCAAAACATTCAGTACTTC.

Only a few counts were recorded for this clonotype. The CDR3 region is CASSTYRAGETQYF. DNA for the CDR3: TGTGCCAGCAGCACGTACAGGGCAGGGGAGACCCAGTACTTC. This sequence joins TRBV7-7 and TRBJ2-5, with a weak D call TRBD1 (6 bases). V was pared by 5 bases and J by 5 bases, with 15 bases between. This CDR3 spans 14 amino acids. CDR1 and CDR2 from the germline V gene are SSHAT and FNYEAQ (reference sequence).

This chain uses TRBV29-1 with TRBJ1-2; unclear D gene. Germline-derived CDR1 and CDR2 are SQVTM and ANQGSEA. V dropped 2 bases and J dropped 4 bases, with 11 bases sitting between them. The CDR3 runs to 13 residues. The CDR3 nucleotides are TGCAGCGTTGAACAGGCTCAAGCCTATGGCTACACCTTC. It encodes CSVEQAQAYGYTF.

This clonotype has just a few counts. This chain uses TRBV20-1 with TRBJ2-5; 11 bases map to TRBD2. Germline values: CDR1 DFQATT, CDR2 SNEGSKA (reference sequence). The CDR3 runs to 13 residues. Trimming cost V 4 bases and J 4 bases; bases outside gene matches: 2. The CDR3, as DNA: TGCAGTGCTACGACTAGCGGGACAGAGACCCAGTACTTC. This translates into CSATTSGTETQYF.

There are a few counts of this clonotype. V gene TRBV5-6 combines with J gene TRBJ1-5, with D unclear. The CDR3 spans 15 residues. The ends were cut back, 0 bases at V and 0 bases at J, with 7 bases in the middle. Germline assignment: CDR1 SGHDT and CDR2 YYEEEE. CDR3 in DNA: TGTGCCAGCAGCTTGGGGGCGATTAGCAATCAGCCCCAGCATTTT. It encodes CASSLGAISNQPQHF. Full variable domain (rest looked up from reference TRBV5-6 and TRBJ1-5): DAGVTQSPTHLIKTRGQQVTLRCSPKSGHDTVSWYQQALGQGPQFIFQYYEEEERQRGNFPDRFSGHQFPNYSSELNVNALLLGDSALYLCASSLGAISNQPQHFGDGTRLSIL.

This clonotype was detected only once. V usage is TRBV24-1 and J usage is TRBJ1-1; 8 nucleotides line up with TRBD1. In germline, CDR1 is KGHDR, CDR2 SFDVKD. Germline trimming cut 10 bases from V and 1 base from J; bases unmatched to any gene: 7. The CDR3 covers 14 residues. The CDR3 DNA sequence: TGTGCCACTCGTCCCGGGACAGGGAACACTGAAGCTTTCTTT. It translates to CATRPGTGNTEAFF.

This rearrangement joins TRBV20-1 to TRBJ2-1, with TRBD1 as a possible D gene (5 bases). V lost 2 bases, J lost 10 bases, and 18 bases lay in between. Germline CDR1 DFQATT, CDR2 SNEGSKA (reference sequence). CDR3 length: 14 residues. CDR3 sequence: CSARHGHYLGEQFF. The CDR3 nucleotides are TGCAGTGCTAGACATGGACATTACTTAGGGGAGCAGTTCTTC.

The genes are TRBV19 and TRBJ2-1, with 7 bases lining up with TRBD1. V lost 3 bases to trimming and J lost 6 bases; unmatched junction nucleotides: 8. Germline-derived CDR1 and CDR2 are LNHDA and SQIVND (reference sequence). The CDR3 covers 15 residues. The CDR3: CASSILRAGGNEQFF. DNA for the CDR3: TGTGCCAGTAGTATCCTGCGGGCAGGGGGCAATGAGCAGTTCTTC. Full variable domain (remainder filled in from reference TRBV19 and TRBJ2-1): DGGITQSPKYLFRKEGQNVTLSCEQNLNHDAMYWYRQDPGQGLRLIYYSQIVNDFQKGDIAEGYSVSREKKESFPLTVTSAQKNPTAFYLCASSILRAGGNEQFFGPGTRLTVL.

This clonotype has a handful of counts. The chain recombines TRBV10-2 with TRBJ2-1, with D uncertain. The V and J ends lost 4 bases and 3 bases respectively, with 7 bases between them. The CDR3 extends over 13 amino acids. Germline CDR1 is WSHSY and CDR2 is SAAADI. The CDR3: CASSASNYNEQFF. DNA of the CDR3: TGCGCCAGCAGTGCGTCAAACTACAATGAGCAGTTCTTC.

This chain uses TRBV12-3 or TRBV12-4 with TRBJ1-5; tentatively, D is TRBD1 (5 bases). V lost 4 bases, J lost 7 bases, and 14 bases lay in between. This CDR3 contains 14 residues. This CDR3 reads CASSSRDFRQPQHF. Written as DNA, the CDR3 is TGTGCCAGCAGTTCCAGGGATTTTCGGCAGCCCCAGCATTTT.

The V call is TRBV7-2, the J call TRBJ1-2, with D unresolved. CDR3 length equals 13 residues. The germline CDR1 and CDR2 sequences are SGHTA and FQGNSA. V gave up 5 bases and J gave up 4 bases, with 11 bases separating them. This CDR3 reads CASSPQIGYGYTF. DNA of the CDR3: TGTGCCAGCAGCCCGCAGATTGGCTATGGCTACACCTTC.

This clonotype was counted only a few times. The chain has TRBV20-1 and TRBJ2-5; TRBD2 matches at 7 bases. J lost 5 bases, V lost 2 bases, and 2 bases had no gene match. The CDR3 covers 12 residues. Germline V CDR1 and CDR2: DFQATT, SNEGSKA (reference sequence). The chain's CDR3 is CSARSGRETQYF. The DNA for the CDR3 is TGCAGTGCTAGATCCGGGAGGGAGACCCAGTACTTC.

J is TRBJ2-7 and V is TRBV7-2; D not certain. Germline CDR1 reads SGHTA; CDR2 reads FQGNSA. The CDR3 runs to 13 residues. With 5 bases removed from V and 2 bases from J, the gap between germline ends came to 10 bases. Here the CDR3 DNA reads TGTGCCAGCAGCCCGAGAACCGCCTACGAGCAGTACTTC. Translation: CASSPRTAYEQYF. Variable domain in full (rest from reference TRBV7-2 and TRBJ2-7): GAGVSQSPSNKVTEKGKDVELRCDPISGHTALYWYRQSLGQGLEFLIYFQGNSAPDKSGLPSDRFSAERTGGSVSTLTIQRTQQEDSAVYLCASSPRTAYEQYFGPGTRLTVT.

This clonotype was observed a handful of times. The chain employs TRBV7-9 and TRBJ1-5; TRBD1 agrees at 9 bases. With 5 bases clipped from V and 3 bases from J, the junction kept 2 bases outside the gene matches. The CDR3 covers 14 residues. Germline-derived CDR1 and CDR2 are SEHNR and FQNEAQ (reference sequence). The CDR3 protein is CASSGTGFNQPQHF. DNA of the CDR3: TGTGCCAGCAGCGGGACAGGGTTCAATCAGCCCCAGCATTTT.

This clonotype came up once. The gene calls are TRBV6-5 and TRBJ2-3; D is ambiguous. Germline V CDR1 and CDR2: MNHEY, SVGAGI. The germline V and J ends were trimmed by 6 bases and 2 bases, with 6 bases remaining between them. This CDR3 has 12 amino acids. In nucleotides, the CDR3 is TGTGCCAGCAGGGACCTCACAGATACGCAGTATTTT. This gives the protein CASRDLTDTQYF.

A few counts support this clonotype. V is TRBV20-1 and J is TRBJ2-1; either TRBD1 or TRBD2 may supply D (5 bases each). Trimming left V 7 bases short and J 6 bases short, with 25 bases between. Germline CDR1 DFQATT, CDR2 SNEGSKA (reference sequence). The CDR3 is 16 amino acids. CDR3 nucleotide sequence: TGCAGTGGAGAAGGTTCGGCGGGTTCTCAGGGCAATGAGCAGTTCTTC. Protein product: CSGEGSAGSQGNEQFF.

This clonotype has a count of ten or more. J is TRBJ2-1 and V is TRBV20-1; 10 bases map to TRBD2. J gave up 7 bases and V 4 bases, and 7 bases lay outside the gene matches. Germline V lookup: CDR1 DFQATT, CDR2 SNEGSKA (reference sequence). The CDR3 consists of 14 residues. CDR3 sequence reads: CSATLAGELNEQFF. CDR3 nucleotides: TGCAGTGCTACCCTAGCGGGAGAATTGAATGAGCAGTTCTTC.

This clonotype was counted between two and nine times. The chain recombines TRBV9 with TRBJ1-1; 11 positions agree with TRBD1. The CDR3 is 15 residues long. Germline V CDR1 and CDR2: SGDLS, YYNGEE. V lost 4 bases, J lost 4 bases, and 6 bases stayed unmatched. CDR3 in amino acids: CASSTRGTGGTEAFF. The CDR3, as DNA: TGTGCCAGCAGCACCAGAGGGACAGGGGGCACTGAAGCTTTCTTT.

This clonotype has ten or more counts. The chain uses TRBV12-3 or TRBV12-4 and TRBJ1-4; no definite D call. Deletions cut 6 bases from V and 4 bases from J, with 6 bases between. The CDR3 totals 12 residues. The CDR3 nucleotides read TGTGCCAGCAGAACACTTAATGAAAAACTGTTTTTT. This sequence encodes CASRTLNEKLFF.

The chain uses TRBV3-1 and TRBJ2-5; 8 positions match TRBD1. The germline V gene has CDR1 LGHDT and CDR2 YNNKEL (reference sequence). The CDR3 length is 15 residues. Trimming took 4 bases from V and 5 from J; bases not matched to a gene: 9. This chain's CDR3 is CASSRGQGFGETQYF. DNA of the CDR3: TGTGCCAGCAGCCGCGGACAGGGTTTCGGGGAGACCCAGTACTTC.